The rows below give T cell receptor beta chains drawn from one sample of a study of shared clonotypes between healthy human individuals. The protocol was immunoSEQ multiplex PCR, while the TCRdb copy is restricted to in-frame clones and leaves out a portion. The sample gives roughly 2.4 million clones, around 95% of which show up once; 0.13% is in the top ten. The sequenced material came from naive CD4+ T cells sorted from blood. All receptors come from a man younger than 35 in good health. The CDR3 runs from the conserved cysteine through the conserved F or W. The D gene is left open where the match is weak. For some rows the clone size is stated as once, few or many, or as a class when expanded; others skip it.

>once|TRBV7-9|NA|TRBJ2-1
CASSLTSVNEQFF
TGTGCCAGCAGCTTGACGTCCGTCAATGAGCAGTTCTTC
>once|TRBV5-1|NA|TRBJ2-3
CASSLERDAQYF
TGCGCCAGCAGCTTGGAAAGGGATGCGCAGTATTTT
>NA|TRBV30|NA|TRBJ1-2
CAWTPLGPELGYTF
TGTGCCTGGACCCCCCTGGGGCCAGAGCTTGGCTACACCTTC
>NA|TRBV2|NA|TRBJ1-1
CASAPSSVNTEAFF
TGTGCCAGCGCTCCCAGTTCCGTGAACACTGAAGCTTTCTTT
>NA|TRBV21-1|NA|TRBJ2-1
CASSKDSGLAGPYNEQFF
TGTGCCAGCAGCAAAGATTCGGGACTAGCGGGTCCCTACAATGAGCAGTTCTTC
>NA|TRBV5-8|TRBD2|TRBJ2-5
CASSLGLAGQETQYF
TGTGCCAGCAGCTTGGGACTAGCGGGGCAAGAGACCCAGTACTTC
>few|TRBV18|TRBD1|TRBJ2-7
CASSPSGTGTYEQYF
TGTGCCAGCTCACCTTCCGGGACAGGGACCTACGAGCAGTACTTC
>NA|TRBV18|NA|TRBJ1-1
CASSPNSNTEAFF
TGTGCCAGCTCACCTAACTCGAACACTGAAGCTTTCTTT
>NA|TRBV7-3|NA|TRBJ2-3
CASSSFTDTQYF
TGTGCCAGCAGTTCATTTACAGATACGCAGTATTTT
>NA|TRBV6-6|NA|TRBJ2-7
CASTLQGLSYEQYF
TGTGCCAGCACCTTACAGGGCCTTTCCTACGAGCAGTACTTC
>once|TRBV10-3|NA|TRBJ1-1
CAISEQGGSTEAFF
TGTGCCATCAGTGAGCAGGGAGGAAGCACTGAAGCTTTCTTT
>NA|TRBV7-9|NA|TRBJ2-1
CASSLVANEQFF
TGTGCCAGCAGCTTAGTGGCTAATGAGCAGTTCTTC
>NA|TRBV10-3|NA|TRBJ1-2
CAISEGADNYGYTF
TGTGCCATCAGTGAGGGGGCCGACAACTATGGCTACACCTTC
>NA|TRBV11-3|NA|TRBJ2-5
CASSPATGQQETQYF
TGTGCCAGCAGCCCCGCGACAGGACAGCAAGAGACCCAGTACTTC
>few|TRBV6-1|NA|TRBJ1-6
CASSEALRSPLHF
TGTGCCAGCAGTGAAGCGCTTCGTTCACCCCTCCACTTT
>NA|TRBV14|NA|TRBJ2-5
CASSQPAAVAQETQYF
TGTGCCAGCAGCCAACCCGCCGCCGTAGCGCAAGAGACCCAGTACTTC
>once|TRBV7-9|TRBD1|TRBJ2-7
CASSLSGTAPYEQYF
TGTGCCAGCAGCTTATCCGGGACAGCTCCCTACGAGCAGTACTTC
>NA|TRBV7-9|TRBD1|TRBJ2-2
CASSTGTESSTGELFF
TGTGCCAGCAGCACAGGGACAGAGAGTAGCACCGGGGAGCTGTTTTTT
>NA|TRBV11-3|NA|TRBJ1-2
CARTVVYGYTF
TGTGCCAGGACAGTGGTTTATGGCTACACCTTC
>NA|TRBV28|NA|TRBJ1-2
CASSSPSSGMGYTF
TGTGCCAGCAGTTCTCCCTCCTCAGGGATGGGCTACACCTTC
>NA|TRBV5-8|TRBD1|TRBJ2-7
CASSPWTGIYEQYF
TGTGCCAGCAGCCCATGGACAGGGATCTACGAGCAGTACTTC
>NA|TRBV11-3|TRBD2|TRBJ2-3
CASSLGLAADTQYF
TGTGCCAGCAGCTTAGGGCTAGCGGCAGATACGCAGTATTTT
>NA|TRBV30|NA|TRBJ1-6
CAWSVRSPLHF
TGTGCCTGGAGTGTAAGATCACCCCTCCACTTT
>NA|TRBV25-1|NA|TRBJ2-5
CASSVPGPSGHQETQYF
TGTGCCAGCAGTGTACCAGGGCCGTCGGGACACCAAGAGACCCAGTACTTC
>NA|TRBV5-1|TRBD1|TRBJ1-1
CASSSDRGRLGWRGTEAFF
TGCGCCAGCAGCTCGGACAGGGGAAGGTTGGGGTGGAGAGGCACTGAAGCTTTCTTT
>NA|TRBV6-6|NA|TRBJ2-5
CASRNGGQRGQETQYF
TGTGCCAGCAGAAACGGGGGGCAGAGAGGCCAAGAGACCCAGTACTTC
>NA|TRBV7-2|NA|TRBJ1-5
CASSLAGAYTHQPQHF
TGTGCCAGCAGCTTAGCAGGGGCGTATACCCATCAGCCCCAGCATTTT
>NA|TRBV4-1|TRBD2|TRBJ2-1
CASSQGTSYHNEQFF
TGCGCCAGCAGCCAGGGGACTAGCTATCACAATGAGCAGTTCTTC
>NA|TRBV11-2|TRBD1|TRBJ2-2
CASRPTGGRTGELFF
TGTGCCAGCAGGCCAACAGGGGGCCGAACCGGGGAGCTGTTTTTT
>NA|TRBV7-2|NA|TRBJ1-1
CASSLVPGNTEAFF
TGTGCCAGCAGCTTAGTTCCAGGGAACACTGAAGCTTTCTTT
>NA|TRBV6-5|NA|TRBJ2-1
CASSRLGSEQFF
TGTGCCAGCAGCCGCCTAGGCAGTGAGCAGTTCTTC
>NA|TRBV6-5|TRBD1|TRBJ1-1
CASSTGQFMNTEAFF
TGTGCCAGCAGTACGGGACAGTTCATGAACACTGAAGCTTTCTTT
>NA|TRBV5-1|NA|TRBJ2-5
CASSSGPSQETQYF
TGCGCCAGCAGCTCGGGGCCCAGCCAAGAGACCCAGTACTTC
>NA|TRBV5-6|NA|TRBJ1-2
CASSTTSYGYTF
TGTGCCAGCAGCACAACCAGCTATGGCTACACCTTC
>NA|TRBV29-1|NA|TRBJ1-5
CSVSDGNQPQHF
TGCAGCGTTTCCGACGGGAATCAGCCCCAGCATTTT
>once|TRBV30|TRBD1|TRBJ2-7
CAWITGQGSREQYF
TGTGCCTGGATTACGGGACAGGGCAGTCGCGAGCAGTACTTC
>NA|TRBV7-9|TRBD1|TRBJ2-5
CASSWGSGDRETQYF
TGTGCCAGCAGCTGGGGATCGGGGGACAGGGAGACCCAGTACTTC
>once|TRBV6-7|NA|TRBJ1-3
CASSYSRVLSGNTIYF
TGTGCCAGCAGTTACTCTCGGGTCCTCTCTGGAAACACCATATATTTT
>NA|TRBV28|NA|TRBJ1-4
CASSFSAGIATNEKLFF
TGTGCCAGCAGTTTTAGTGCGGGCATAGCAACTAATGAAAAACTGTTTTTT
>NA|TRBV28|NA|TRBJ1-1
CASSLWTGRTEAFF
TGTGCCAGCAGTTTATGGACCGGGCGAACTGAAGCTTTCTTT
>NA|TRBV6-1|TRBD1|TRBJ1-6
CASASTDRENSPLHF
TGTGCCAGCGCCAGTACGGACAGGGAAAATTCACCCCTCCACTTT
>NA|TRBV7-2|NA|TRBJ2-7
CASSGGTHYEQYF
TGTGCCAGCAGCGGCGGGACTCACTACGAGCAGTACTTC
>NA|TRBV28|NA|TRBJ2-1
CASTRTSLSEQFF
TGTGCCAGCACCCGAACTAGTCTGTCTGAGCAGTTCTTC
>NA|TRBV5-1|TRBD1|TRBJ1-1
CASSLGDSENTEAFF
TGCGCCAGCAGCCTAGGGGACAGCGAGAACACTGAAGCTTTCTTT